A single T cell receptor beta chain is shown here with its context. This CDR3 region has 15 residues. The V end was cut by 2 bases, the J end by 2 bases, with 11 bases between. CDR1 and CDR2 (germline): SGHDT, YYEEEE. In the authors' methods: Reference gene primer amplification gave nucleated cell count estimates. The assay was immunoSEQ multiplex PCR, and TCRdb's table has in-frame clones only and misses some. That table supplies the V and J calls and clone size; D and trimming were determined from the DNA. The repertoire has tens of thousands of clones, 90% of them found once; the top ten carry about 8.9%. The data stem from a study of blood T cell repertoires in COVID-19. Overall study: Samples taken during acute and convalescent COVID-19 were collected in the United States, Italy and Spain. PBMCs, B-cell-depleted T cells, or T cells provided the cDNA or gDNA that made up the material.

J is TRBJ2-1 and V is TRBV5-6; D perhaps matches TRBD2 (5 bases). Source material: peripheral blood. This TCR was recovered from a woman of 80 years or more with acute or convalescent COVID-19. This chain's CDR3 is CASSFRGLTYNEQFF. CDR3 bases: TGTGCCAGCAGCTTCCGAGGGCTGACCTACAATGAGCAGTTCTTC.